The next 15 T cell receptor beta chains were all read from a single sample in a study of blood T cell repertoires in COVID-19. The assay was immunoSEQ multiplex PCR, and TCRdb's table has in-frame clones only and misses some. The sample yields 150,000 to 200,000 clones, approximately 90% seen once. Input material: peripheral blood. The source is a woman aged 30 to 39 with acute or convalescent COVID-19.

The chain carries TRBV6-1 and TRBJ1-6; a possible D gene is TRBD1 (6 bases). The V end was cut by 1 base, the J end by 4 bases, with 8 bases between. Per the germline V gene, CDR1 is MNHNS and CDR2 is SASEGT. CDR3 size: 15 residues. The CDR3 nucleotides read TGTGCCAGCAGTGAAGTAGGGGGATATAATTCACCCCTCCACTTT. Translating gives CASSEVGGYNSPLHF.

The V and J genes are TRBV6-2 or TRBV6-3 and TRBJ2-1, with 11 bases that match TRBD2. V was clipped by 6 bases and J by 6 bases; unmatched bases: 4. Germline-derived CDR1 and CDR2 are MNHEY and SVGEGT. The CDR3 consists of 14 residues. CDR3 DNA sequence: TGTGCCAGCAGCCTAGCGGGAGGAGGCAATGAGCAGTTCTTC. This sequence encodes CASSLAGGGNEQFF.

This chain uses TRBV10-3 with TRBJ2-1; no firm D call. Trimming removed 3 bases from V and 7 bases from J, with 4 bases in between. Germline V CDR1 and CDR2: ENHRY, SYGVKD. The CDR3 consists of 11 residues. In nucleotides, the CDR3 is TGTGCCATCAGTGATGTAAATGAGCAGTTCTTC. The encoded protein is CAISDVNEQFF.

The chain uses TRBV5-5 and TRBJ2-7; D unclear. Germline V gives CDR1 SGHKS, CDR2 YYEKEE (reference sequence). The CDR3 runs 12 residues. The V end lost 4 bases, the J end lost 0 bases, and 5 bases lay between the germline ends. CDR3 sequence (DNA): TGTGCCAGCAGCCTTCCCTCCTACGAGCAGTACTTC. It specifies CASSLPSYEQYF. Supplemented by reference TRBV5-5 and TRBJ2-7, the full variable domain reads DAGVTQSPTHLIKTRGQQVTLRCSPISGHKSVSWYQQVLGQGPQFIFQYYEKEERGRGNFPDRFSARQFPNYSSELNVNALLLGDSALYLCASSLPSYEQYFGPGTRLTVT.

The chain carries TRBV5-1 and TRBJ2-1; 7 bases agree with TRBD2. Germline trimming cut 0 bases from V and 3 bases from J; bases unmatched to any gene: 6. This CDR3 is built from 16 residues. The V gene's germline CDR1 is SGHRS and CDR2 YFSETQ. The CDR3: CASSLAPAGIYNEQFF. Written as DNA, the CDR3 is TGCGCCAGCAGCTTGGCGCCAGCGGGGATCTACAATGAGCAGTTCTTC. Using reference TRBV5-1 and TRBJ2-1 for the parts outside the CDR3, the full variable domain is KAGVTQTPRYLIKTRGQQVTLSCSPISGHRSVSWYQQTPGQGLQFLFEYFSETQRNKGNFPGRFSGRQFSNSRSEMNVSTLELGDSALYLCASSLAPAGIYNEQFFGPGTRLTVL.

The chain employs TRBV7-2 and TRBJ2-1; D is uncertain. This CDR3 comprises 11 residues. Trimming removed 5 bases at V and 9 bases at J, with 8 bases between. The germline gives CDR1 SGHTA, CDR2 FQGNSA. In DNA form, the CDR3 reads TGTGCCAGCAGCCCCCGAGGTGAGCAGTTCTTC. This encodes CASSPRGEQFF.

CDR3 region: CASSPGGGWVGYTF. The CDR3, as DNA: TGTGCCAGCAGTCCCGGCGGGGGTTGGGTTGGCTACACCTTC. The rearrangement uses TRBV28 and TRBJ1-2, with D perhaps matching TRBD1 (5 bases). Germline CDR1 is MDHEN and CDR2 is SYDVKM. The length of the CDR3 is 14 residues. Trimming pared 5 bases from V and 7 bases from J, leaving 17 bases between.

This clone was detected a few times. This chain links TRBV6-5 with TRBJ2-7; perhaps TRBD2 as D (5 bases). Trimming took 4 bases from V and 0 from J, leaving 7 bases between them. Germline CDR1 and CDR2: MNHEY and SVGAGI. The CDR3 is 13 amino acids. The CDR3 coding sequence is TGTGCCAGCAGTTTAACTAGCTCCTACGAGCAGTACTTC. Its translation: CASSLTSSYEQYF.

The genes are TRBV28 and TRBJ2-1; D call uncertain. With 5 bases removed from V and 2 bases from J, the gap between germline ends came to 10 bases. The CDR3 totals 14 residues. The germline V gene has CDR1 MDHEN and CDR2 SYDVKM. The CDR3 DNA reads as TGTGCCAGCAGTCCCCGACTGACCTACAATGAGCAGTTCTTC. Translating it yields CASSPRLTYNEQFF.

This chain links TRBV19 with TRBJ2-3; 7 bases fit TRBD2. The ends lost 5 bases at V and 0 bases at J; junction bases unmatched: 5. Germline V lookup: CDR1 LNHDA, CDR2 SQIVND (reference sequence). The CDR3 covers 15 residues. The CDR3 DNA reads as TGTGCCAGTAGTCGTAGCGGGTTTAGCACAGATACGCAGTATTTT. Its translation: CASSRSGFSTDTQYF.

The rearrangement uses TRBV2 and TRBJ2-2; possibly TRBD1 for D (6 bases). Germline V gene lookup returns CDR1 SNHLY and CDR2 FYNNEI. The length of the CDR3 is 13 residues. The germline V and J ends were trimmed by 8 bases and 4 bases, with 11 bases remaining between them. DNA for the CDR3: TGTGCCAGCCACAGGGCGGGCACCGGGGAGCTGTTTTTT. It is translated as CASHRAGTGELFF.

The rearrangement links TRBV5-4 to TRBJ1-1, with unresolved D. Germline V gene lookup returns CDR1 SGHNT and CDR2 YYREEE (reference sequence). The CDR3 loop spans 14 amino acids. The V end lost 4 bases, the J end lost 0 bases, and 10 bases lay between the germline ends. As DNA, the CDR3 is TGTGCCAGCAGCACTCATGTTATGAACACTGAAGCTTTCTTT. It yields the protein CASSTHVMNTEAFF.

This chain joins TRBV7-9 and TRBJ2-7; TRBD2 is a possible D gene (6 bases). V was clipped by 4 bases and J by 4 bases, with 14 bases between them. The germline gives CDR1 SEHNR, CDR2 FQNEAQ (reference sequence). The CDR3 totals 14 residues. The CDR3 here is CASSSDAGKYEQYF. The CDR3 DNA sequence: TGTGCCAGCAGCTCAGATGCGGGGAAGTACGAGCAGTACTTC.

The CDR3 DNA reads TGTGCCAGCTCACCTCCAGGGGTCCAGCCCCAGCATTTT. As protein: CASSPPGVQPQHF. V is TRBV18 and J is TRBJ1-5, with TRBD1 as a possible D gene (6 bases). This CDR3 comprises 13 residues. V lost 3 bases to trimming and J lost 7 bases, with 10 bases between them. Germline CDR1 is KGHSH and CDR2 is LQKENI.

This chain joins TRBV29-1 and TRBJ2-7; TRBD1 agrees at 8 bases. The V gene end was trimmed by 4 bases and the J gene end by 6 bases; junction bases not matched to a gene: 8. The length of the CDR3 is 13 residues. The germline gives CDR1 SQVTM, CDR2 ANQGSEA. CDR3: CSVGPDRVAEQYF. Written as DNA, the CDR3 is TGCAGCGTTGGCCCGGACAGGGTTGCCGAGCAGTACTTC.